The 2 T cell receptor beta chains reported below all come from one sample, sequenced in a study of T cell responses to AZD1222 COVID-19 vaccine. Here immunoSEQ multiplex PCR was the method, and the copy in TCRdb shows in-frame clones only, minus some. The data show 140,000 to 150,000 clones, with approximately 92% seen just once and roughly 3% held by the top ten. Specimen: peripheral blood, collected 28 days after the second AZD1222 dose. Source of these receptors: an adult who received the AZD1222 COVID-19 vaccine.

A single count supports this clone. This sequence joins TRBV6-6 and TRBJ2-1; 12 bases align to TRBD2. Trimming at V came to 5 bases and at J to 5 bases, leaving 7 bases not matched to a gene. The CDR3 has 16 residues. Germline values: CDR1 MNHNY, CDR2 SVGAGI (reference sequence). This CDR3 reads CASSRKLAGGNNEQFF. In DNA form, the CDR3 reads TGTGCCAGCAGTAGGAAACTAGCGGGAGGCAACAATGAGCAGTTCTTC.

This rearrangement joins TRBV5-5 to TRBJ1-6; tentatively, D is TRBD1 (6 bases). The CDR3 is 14 amino acids. CDR1 is SGHKS, CDR2 YYEKEE, per germline (reference sequence). Trimming shortened V by 1 base and J by 10 bases, and 12 bases separated the two germline ends. In DNA form, the CDR3 reads TGTGCCAGCAGCTTGACCAACAGGGAGTCACCCCTCCACTTT. Translation gives CASSLTNRESPLHF.